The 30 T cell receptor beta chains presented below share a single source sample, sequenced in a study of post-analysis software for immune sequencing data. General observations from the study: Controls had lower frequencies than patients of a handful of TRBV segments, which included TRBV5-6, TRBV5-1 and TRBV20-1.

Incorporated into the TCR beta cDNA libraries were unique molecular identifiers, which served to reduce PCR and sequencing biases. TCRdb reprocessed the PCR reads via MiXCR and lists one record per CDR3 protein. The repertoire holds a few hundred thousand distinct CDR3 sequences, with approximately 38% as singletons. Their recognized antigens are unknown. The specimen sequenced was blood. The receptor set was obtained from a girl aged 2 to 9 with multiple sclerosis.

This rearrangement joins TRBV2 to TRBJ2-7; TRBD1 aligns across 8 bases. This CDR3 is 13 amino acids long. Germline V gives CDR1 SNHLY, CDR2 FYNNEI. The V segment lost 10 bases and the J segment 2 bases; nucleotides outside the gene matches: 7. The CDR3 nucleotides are TGTGCCAATTGGGACAGGAAAACCTACGAGCAGTACTTC. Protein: CANWDRKTYEQYF. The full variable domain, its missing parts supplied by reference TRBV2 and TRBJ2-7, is EPEVTQTPSHQVTQMGQEVILRCVPISNHLYFYWYRQILGQKVEFLVSFYNNEISEKSEIFDDQFSVERPDGSNFTLKIRSTKLEDSAMYFCANWDRKTYEQYFGPGTRLTVT.

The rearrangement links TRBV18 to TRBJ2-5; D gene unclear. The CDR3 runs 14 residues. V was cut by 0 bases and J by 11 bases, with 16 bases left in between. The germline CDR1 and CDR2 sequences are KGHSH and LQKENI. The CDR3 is CASSPPPLGDEQYF. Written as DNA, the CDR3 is TGTGCCAGCTCACCACCACCCCTCGGCGATGAGCAGTACTTC.

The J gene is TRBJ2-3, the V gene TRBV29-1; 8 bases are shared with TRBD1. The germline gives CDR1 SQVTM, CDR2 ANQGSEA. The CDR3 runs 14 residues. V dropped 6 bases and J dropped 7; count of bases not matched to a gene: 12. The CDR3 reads CSVQGASAQNTQYF. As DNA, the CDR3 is TGCAGCGTCCAGGGGGCCTCTGCACAAAATACGCAGTATTTT.

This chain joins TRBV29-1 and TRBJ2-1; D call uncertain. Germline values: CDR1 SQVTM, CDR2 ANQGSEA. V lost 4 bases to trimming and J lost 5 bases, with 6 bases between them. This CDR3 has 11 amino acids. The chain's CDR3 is CSVARNNEQFF. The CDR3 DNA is TGCAGCGTTGCAAGAAACAATGAGCAGTTCTTC.

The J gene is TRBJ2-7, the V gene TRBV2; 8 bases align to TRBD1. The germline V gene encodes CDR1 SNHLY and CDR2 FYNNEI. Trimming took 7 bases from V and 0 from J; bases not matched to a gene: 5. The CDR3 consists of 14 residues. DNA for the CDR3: TGTGCCAGCACTAGGACAGGGCCCTCCTACGAGCAGTACTTC. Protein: CASTRTGPSYEQYF.

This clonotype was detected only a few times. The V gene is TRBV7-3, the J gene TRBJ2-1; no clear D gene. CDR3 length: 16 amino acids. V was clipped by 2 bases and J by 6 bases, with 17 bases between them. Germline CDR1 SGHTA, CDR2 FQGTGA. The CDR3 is CASSLYSSQSGNEQFF. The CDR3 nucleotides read TGTGCCAGCAGCTTATATTCTAGTCAATCTGGCAATGAGCAGTTCTTC.

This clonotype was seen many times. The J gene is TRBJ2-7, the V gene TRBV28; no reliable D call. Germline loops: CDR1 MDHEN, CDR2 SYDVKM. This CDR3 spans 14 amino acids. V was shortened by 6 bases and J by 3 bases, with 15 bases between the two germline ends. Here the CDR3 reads CASSLEQLNYEQYF. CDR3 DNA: TGTGCCAGCAGCCTGGAGCAGTTAAACTACGAGCAGTACTTC. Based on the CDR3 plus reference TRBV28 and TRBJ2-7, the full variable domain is DVKVTQSSRYLVKRTGEKVFLECVQDMDHENMFWYRQDPGLGLRLIYFSYDVKMKEKGDIPEGYSVSREKKERFSLILESASTNQTSMYLCASSLEQLNYEQYFGPGTRLTVT.

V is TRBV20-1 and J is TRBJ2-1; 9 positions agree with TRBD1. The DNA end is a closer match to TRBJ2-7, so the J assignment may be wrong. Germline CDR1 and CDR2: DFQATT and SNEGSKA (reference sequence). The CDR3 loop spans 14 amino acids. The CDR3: CSAPTLGQGYEQYF. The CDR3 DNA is TGCAGTGCCCCCACCCTGGGACAGGGCTACGAGCAGTACTTC.

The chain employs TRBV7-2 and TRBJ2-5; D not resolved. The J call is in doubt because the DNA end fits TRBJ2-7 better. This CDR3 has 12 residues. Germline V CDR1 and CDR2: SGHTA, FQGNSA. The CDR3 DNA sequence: TGTGCCAGCAGCTTAGTGTCCCACGAGCAGTACTTC. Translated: CASSLVSHEQYF.

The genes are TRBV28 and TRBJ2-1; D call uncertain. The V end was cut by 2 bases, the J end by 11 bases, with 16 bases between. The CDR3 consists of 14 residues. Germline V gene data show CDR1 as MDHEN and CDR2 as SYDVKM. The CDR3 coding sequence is TGTGCCAGCAGTTTAGGACGGTGGCCCAAGCAGCAGTTCTTC. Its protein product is CASSLGRWPKQQFF.

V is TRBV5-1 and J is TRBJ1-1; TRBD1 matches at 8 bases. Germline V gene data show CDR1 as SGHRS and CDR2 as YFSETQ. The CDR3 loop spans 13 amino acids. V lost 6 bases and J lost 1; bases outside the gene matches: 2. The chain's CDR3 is CASTGTGNTEAFF. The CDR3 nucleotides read TGCGCCAGCACCGGGACAGGGAACACTGAAGCTTTCTTT.

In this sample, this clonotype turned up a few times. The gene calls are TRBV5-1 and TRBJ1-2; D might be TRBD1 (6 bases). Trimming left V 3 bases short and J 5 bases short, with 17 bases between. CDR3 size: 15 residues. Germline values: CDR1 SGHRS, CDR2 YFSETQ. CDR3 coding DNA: TGCGCCAGCAGCTCAGCAGGGGACCCCAGGTATGGCTACACCTTC. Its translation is CASSSAGDPRYGYTF.

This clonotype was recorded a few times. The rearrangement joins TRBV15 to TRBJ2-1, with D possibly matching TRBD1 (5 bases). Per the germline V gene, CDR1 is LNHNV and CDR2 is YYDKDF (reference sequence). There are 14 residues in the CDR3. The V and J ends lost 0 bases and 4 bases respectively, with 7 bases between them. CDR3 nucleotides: TGTGCCACCAGCAGAGACAGGGTTTACAATGAGCAGTTCTTC. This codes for CATSRDRVYNEQFF.

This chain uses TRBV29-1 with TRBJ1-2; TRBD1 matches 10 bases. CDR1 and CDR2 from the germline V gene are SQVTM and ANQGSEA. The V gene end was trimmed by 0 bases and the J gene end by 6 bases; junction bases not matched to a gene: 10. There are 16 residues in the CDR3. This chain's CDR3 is CSVEDLGQGNRDGYTF. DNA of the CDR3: TGCAGCGTTGAAGATCTGGGACAGGGGAATCGGGATGGCTACACCTTC.

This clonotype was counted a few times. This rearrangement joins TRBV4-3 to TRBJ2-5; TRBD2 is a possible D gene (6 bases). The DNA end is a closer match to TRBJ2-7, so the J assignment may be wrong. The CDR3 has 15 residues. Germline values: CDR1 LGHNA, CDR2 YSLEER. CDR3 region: CASSPYSGGTYEQYF. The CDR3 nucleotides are TGCGCCAGCAGCCCCTATTCTGGGGGGACCTACGAGCAGTACTTC.

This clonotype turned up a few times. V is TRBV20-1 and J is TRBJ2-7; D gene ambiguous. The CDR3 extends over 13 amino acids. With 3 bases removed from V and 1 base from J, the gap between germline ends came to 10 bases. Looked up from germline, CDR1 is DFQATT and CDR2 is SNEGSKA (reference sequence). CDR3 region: CSARPQTSYEQYF. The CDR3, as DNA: TGCAGTGCTAGGCCACAAACATCCTACGAGCAGTACTTC.

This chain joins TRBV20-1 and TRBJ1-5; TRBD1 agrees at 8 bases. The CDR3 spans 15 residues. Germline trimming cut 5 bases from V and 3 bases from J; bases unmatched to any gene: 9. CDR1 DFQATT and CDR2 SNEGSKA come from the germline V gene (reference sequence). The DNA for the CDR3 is TGCAGTGCTCCCAATCAGGGGGCTTTCAATCAGCCCCAGCATTTT. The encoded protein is CSAPNQGAFNQPQHF.

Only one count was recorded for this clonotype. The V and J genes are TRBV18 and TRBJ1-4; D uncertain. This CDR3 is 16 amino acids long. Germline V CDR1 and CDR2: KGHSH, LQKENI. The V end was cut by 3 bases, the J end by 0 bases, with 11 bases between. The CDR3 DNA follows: TGTGCCAGCTCACCCCTAACGGCTGCAACTAATGAAAAACTGTTTTTT. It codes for CASSPLTAATNEKLFF.

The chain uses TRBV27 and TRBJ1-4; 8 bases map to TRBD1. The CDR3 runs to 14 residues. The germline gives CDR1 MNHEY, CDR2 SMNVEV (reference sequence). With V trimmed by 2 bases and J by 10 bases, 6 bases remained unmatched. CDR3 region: CASSLGRGHRKLFF. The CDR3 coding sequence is TGTGCCAGCAGTTTAGGCAGGGGGCACCGAAAACTGTTTTTT.

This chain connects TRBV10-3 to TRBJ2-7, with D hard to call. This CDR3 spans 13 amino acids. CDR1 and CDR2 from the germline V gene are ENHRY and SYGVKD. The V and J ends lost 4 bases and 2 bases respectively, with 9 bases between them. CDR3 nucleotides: TGTGCCATCAGTGTATCTGCTACCTACGAGCAGTACTTC. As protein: CAISVSATYEQYF.

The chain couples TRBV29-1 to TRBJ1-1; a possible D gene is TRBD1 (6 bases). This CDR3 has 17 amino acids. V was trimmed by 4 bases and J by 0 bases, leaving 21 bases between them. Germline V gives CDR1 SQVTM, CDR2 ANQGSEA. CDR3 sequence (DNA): TGCAGCGTTGGCACCCCCACACAGGGTCCCATGAACACTGAAGCTTTCTTT. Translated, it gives CSVGTPTQGPMNTEAFF.

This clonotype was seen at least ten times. The CDR3 spells CASSLSPDRAHEQYF. DNA of the CDR3: TGTGCCAGCAGCTTATCTCCGGACAGGGCCCACGAGCAGTACTTC. The J gene is TRBJ2-7, the V gene TRBV11-1, with 8 bases that match TRBD1. Germline assignment: CDR1 SGHAT and CDR2 FQDESV (reference sequence). The CDR3 extends over 15 amino acids. V gave up 2 bases and J gave up 5 bases; unmatched junction bases: 8.

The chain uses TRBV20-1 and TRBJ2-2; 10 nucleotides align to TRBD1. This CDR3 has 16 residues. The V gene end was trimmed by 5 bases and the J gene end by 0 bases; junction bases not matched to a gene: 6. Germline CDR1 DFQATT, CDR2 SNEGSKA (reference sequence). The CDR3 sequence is CSAGRQGAANTGELFF. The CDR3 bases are TGCAGTGCTGGAAGACAGGGGGCCGCGAACACCGGGGAGCTGTTTTTT.

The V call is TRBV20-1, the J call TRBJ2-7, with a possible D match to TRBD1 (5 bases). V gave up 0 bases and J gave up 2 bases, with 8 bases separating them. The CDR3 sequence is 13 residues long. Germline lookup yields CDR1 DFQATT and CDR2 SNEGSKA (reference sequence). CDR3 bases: TGCAGTGCTAGAGACGCCAGGGCCTACGAGCAGTACTTC. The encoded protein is CSARDARAYEQYF.

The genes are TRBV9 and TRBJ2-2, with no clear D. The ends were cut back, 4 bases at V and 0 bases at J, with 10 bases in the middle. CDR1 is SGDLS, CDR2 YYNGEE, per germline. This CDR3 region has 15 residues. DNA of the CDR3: TGTGCCAGCAGCCGAGACGGTCCGAACACCGGGGAGCTGTTTTTT. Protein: CASSRDGPNTGELFF.

Here the CDR3 DNA reads TGCGCCAGCGTGCGGGGGGGAGGTTACAATGAGCAGTTCTTC. It specifies CASVRGGGYNEQFF. V gene TRBV5-1 combines with J gene TRBJ2-1, with 9 bases fitting TRBD2. In germline, CDR1 is SGHRS, CDR2 YFSETQ. The CDR3 runs to 14 residues. V lost 7 bases and J lost 4; bases outside the gene matches: 6. The variable domain in full, completed from reference TRBV5-1 and TRBJ2-1, reads KAGVTQTPRYLIKTRGQQVTLSCSPISGHRSVSWYQQTPGQGLQFLFEYFSETQRNKGNFPGRFSGRQFSNSRSEMNVSTLELGDSALYLCASVRGGGYNEQFFGPGTRLTVL.

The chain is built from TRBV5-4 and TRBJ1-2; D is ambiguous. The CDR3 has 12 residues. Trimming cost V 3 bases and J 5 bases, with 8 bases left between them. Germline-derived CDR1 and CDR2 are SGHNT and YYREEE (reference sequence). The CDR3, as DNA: TGTGCCAGCAGCTCCGACCTGTATGGCTACACCTTC. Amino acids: CASSSDLYGYTF.

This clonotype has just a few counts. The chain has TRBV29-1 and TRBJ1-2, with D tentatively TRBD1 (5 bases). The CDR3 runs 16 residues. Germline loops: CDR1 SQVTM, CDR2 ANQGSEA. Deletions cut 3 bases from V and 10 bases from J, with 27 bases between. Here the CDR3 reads CSVEGRAGFNSIAYTF. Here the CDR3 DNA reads TGCAGCGTTGAGGGACGCGCGGGGTTCAATTCTATCGCCTACACCTTC.

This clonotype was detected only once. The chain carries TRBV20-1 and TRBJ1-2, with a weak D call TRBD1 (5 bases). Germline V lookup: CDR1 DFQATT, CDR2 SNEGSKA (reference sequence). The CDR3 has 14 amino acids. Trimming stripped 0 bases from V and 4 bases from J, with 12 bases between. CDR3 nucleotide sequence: TGCAGTGCTAGAGAGGGGGGAAGGGTCTATGGCTACACCTTC. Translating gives CSAREGGRVYGYTF.

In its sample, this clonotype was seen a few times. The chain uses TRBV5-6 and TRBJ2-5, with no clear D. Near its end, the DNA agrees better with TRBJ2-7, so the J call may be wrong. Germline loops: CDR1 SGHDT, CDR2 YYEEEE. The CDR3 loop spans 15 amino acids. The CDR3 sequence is CASSPRLDGGYEQYF. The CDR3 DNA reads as TGTGCCAGCAGCCCTCGTCTGGACGGCGGCTACGAGCAGTACTTC.